The 30 T cell receptor beta chains listed next were all sequenced from one sample in a study of memory CD4+ T cells and cytomegalovirus serostatus. The sort gate was single viable CD3+CD4+CD8-CD45RO+ cells for memory CD4+ T cells. Repertoires were generated with immunoSEQ multiplex PCR, while TCRdb's copy carries only in-frame clones and drops some. The sample shows some 48,000 clones, roughly three quarters of them seen only once. What was sequenced was memory CD4+ T cells from blood. Receptors were obtained from an adult in good health and CMV-seronegative.

The V and J genes are TRBV13 and TRBJ2-7; D may be TRBD1 or TRBD2 (5 bases each). The CDR3 totals 15 residues. Germline V gives CDR1 PRHDT, CDR2 FYEKMQ (reference sequence). The V gene lost 6 bases and the J gene lost 4 bases, with 19 bases spanning the gap. CDR3 sequence: CASRSRDGRYYEQYF. The CDR3 nucleotides read TGTGCCAGCAGGAGCCGGGACGGCCGATATTACGAGCAGTACTTC.

J is TRBJ1-2 and V is TRBV5-1, with TRBD1 as a possible D gene (5 bases). The CDR3 length is 15 residues. Germline V gene data show CDR1 as SGHRS and CDR2 as YFSETQ. Trimming left V 5 bases short and J 0 bases short, with 14 bases between. The CDR3 nucleotides are TGCGCCAGCAGACCAGGGCCAGGGTCTAACTATGGCTACACCTTC. This codes for CASRPGPGSNYGYTF.

The chain is built from TRBV2 and TRBJ1-2, with D hard to call. With 7 bases removed from V and 8 bases from J, the gap between germline ends came to 11 bases. Germline V CDR1 and CDR2: SNHLY, FYNNEI. The length of the CDR3 is 11 residues. CDR3 DNA sequence: TGTGCCAGCACCGCGAATGTGGGCTACACCTTC. Translated: CASTANVGYTF. Using reference TRBV2 and TRBJ1-2 for the parts outside the CDR3, the full variable domain is EPEVTQTPSHQVTQMGQEVILRCVPISNHLYFYWYRQILGQKVEFLVSFYNNEISEKSEIFDDQFSVERPDGSNFTLKIRSTKLEDSAMYFCASTANVGYTFGSGTRLTVV.

The CDR3: CATSRRGTLDYGYTF. For the CDR3, the DNA is TGTGCCACCAGCAGACGGGGGACGTTAGACTATGGCTACACCTTC. This chain connects TRBV15 to TRBJ1-2, with TRBD1 as a possible D gene (5 bases). This CDR3 region has 15 residues. The V gene's germline CDR1 is LNHNV and CDR2 YYDKDF (reference sequence). V was cut by 2 bases and J by 3 bases, with 13 bases left in between.

The chain uses TRBV15 and TRBJ1-1; 8 nucleotides line up with TRBD1. CDR3 size: 16 residues. V lost 4 bases to trimming and J lost 1 base; unmatched junction nucleotides: 8. Per the germline V gene, CDR1 is LNHNV and CDR2 is YYDKDF (reference sequence). Written as DNA, the CDR3 is TGTGCCACCAGCAAAAAAAGACAGGGGACGAACACTGAAGCTTTCTTT. Translated: CATSKKRQGTNTEAFF.

The J gene is TRBJ1-6, the V gene TRBV28; D call uncertain. The CDR3 consists of 12 residues. V gave up 3 bases and J gave up 7 bases, with 4 bases separating them. CDR1 and CDR2 from the germline V gene are MDHEN and SYDVKM. CDR3 in DNA: TGTGCCAGCAGTTTCTCAAATTCACCCCTCCACTTT. It is translated as CASSFSNSPLHF.

The J gene is TRBJ1-2, the V gene TRBV30; D possibly corresponds to TRBD1 (5 bases). The CDR3 is 12 residues long. With 2 bases removed from V and 8 bases from J, the gap between germline ends came to 12 bases. CDR1 GTSNPN and CDR2 SVGIG come from the germline V gene (reference sequence). The CDR3 DNA reads as TGTGCCTGGAGTTTTGGGACCTGGGGCTACACCTTC. The encoded protein is CAWSFGTWGYTF.

The rearrangement uses TRBV7-2 and TRBJ1-2, with no clear D. CDR3 length: 11 residues. Trimming removed 1 base at V and 8 bases at J, with 5 bases between. From germline, CDR1 is SGHTA and CDR2 FQGNSA. The CDR3 loop reads CASSLGTGYTF. The CDR3 nucleotides are TGTGCCAGCAGCTTAGGGACGGGCTACACCTTC.

CDR3 amino acids: CASSLGSQGASSPQETQYF. DNA for the CDR3: TGTGCCAGCAGCTTAGGTTCGCAGGGGGCGTCATCCCCACAAGAGACCCAGTACTTC. The genes are TRBV7-2 and TRBJ2-5, with 8 bases aligning to TRBD1. Trimming at V came to 1 base and at J to 2 bases, leaving 15 bases not matched to a gene. The CDR3 totals 19 residues. Germline V gene data show CDR1 as SGHTA and CDR2 as FQGNSA.

The genes are TRBV7-2 and TRBJ2-1; tentatively, D is TRBD1 (8 bases). V was clipped by 8 bases and J by 6 bases, with 17 bases between them. Per the germline V gene, CDR1 is SGHTA and CDR2 is FQGNSA. This CDR3 spans 14 amino acids. CDR3 sequence (DNA): TGTGCCAGCCGCGGGGGCAGGGGGCCCAATGAGCAGTTCTTC. Translated: CASRGGRGPNEQFF.

This clone rates as medium-sized. This chain links TRBV30 with TRBJ2-7, with 10 bases that match TRBD1. CDR1 is GTSNPN and CDR2 is SVGIG in the germline V gene (reference sequence). The ends lost 3 bases at V and 2 bases at J; junction bases unmatched: 4. There are 14 residues in the CDR3. CDR3 nucleotide sequence: TGTGCCTGGAGGGGGACAGGGGCGGCCTACGAGCAGTACTTC. Amino acid sequence: CAWRGTGAAYEQYF.

The chain employs TRBV6-6 and TRBJ2-2; possible D gene TRBD2, 6 bases. V lost 5 bases, J lost 4 bases, and 11 bases lay in between. The CDR3 spans 14 residues. CDR1 MNHNY and CDR2 SVGAGI come from the germline V gene (reference sequence). The CDR3 DNA follows: TGTGCCAGCAGTGGGACTTTTTCCACCGGGGAGCTGTTTTTT. Translated, it gives CASSGTFSTGELFF.

V gene TRBV13 combines with J gene TRBJ1-1; D is perhaps TRBD1 (5 bases). V lost 0 bases and J lost 1, with 6 bases in between. CDR1 and CDR2 (germline): PRHDT, FYEKMQ (reference sequence). There are 14 residues in the CDR3. CDR3: CASSLGGTNTEAFF. The CDR3 coding sequence is TGTGCCAGCAGCTTAGGAGGGACGAACACTGAAGCTTTCTTT. The variable domain in full, with the rest retrieved from reference TRBV13 and TRBJ1-1, is AAGVIQSPRHLIKEKRETATLKCYPIPRHDTVYWYQQGPGQDPQFLISFYEKMQSDKGSIPDRFSAQQFSDYHSELNMSSLELGDSALYFCASSLGGTNTEAFFGQGTRLTVV.

The gene calls are TRBV4-3 and TRBJ1-1; D unclear. The V gene's germline CDR1 is LGHNA and CDR2 YSLEER. The V and J ends lost 1 base and 10 bases respectively, with 13 bases between them. The CDR3 runs 13 residues. CDR3 nucleotide sequence: TGCGCCAGCAGCCAAGGGATCCGAGTTGGAGCTTTCTTT. It codes for CASSQGIRVGAFF.

This clone showed up just once. CDR3 loop: CASSVTGGRTSGANVLTF. The DNA of the CDR3 is TGTGCCAGCAGCGTTACAGGGGGGCGAACCTCTGGGGCCAACGTCCTGACTTTC. This chain links TRBV11-2 with TRBJ2-6; 8 bases are shared with TRBD1. In germline, CDR1 is SGHAT, CDR2 FQNNGV. Trimming removed 5 bases from V and 0 bases from J; junction bases left unmatched: 9. There are 18 residues in the CDR3.

The gene calls are TRBV30 and TRBJ1-6; a weak D match, TRBD1 (5 bases). Trimming removed 5 bases at V and 5 bases at J, with 13 bases between. The CDR3 has 14 amino acids. Per germline, CDR1 GTSNPN and CDR2 SVGIG (reference sequence). CDR3 sequence: CAWDQGWHNSPLHF. The CDR3 coding sequence is TGTGCCTGGGATCAGGGTTGGCATAATTCACCCCTCCACTTT. The complete variable domain, with remaining parts taken from reference TRBV30 and TRBJ1-6, reads SQTIHQWPATLVQPVGSPLSLECTVEGTSNPNLYWYRQAAGRGLQLLFYSVGIGQISSEVPQNLSASRPQDRQFILSSKKLLLSDSGFYLCAWDQGWHNSPLHFGNGTRLTVT.

The J gene is TRBJ1-1, the V gene TRBV28; possible D gene TRBD1, 5 bases. Germline CDR1 reads MDHEN; CDR2 reads SYDVKM. There are 17 residues in the CDR3. Trimming stripped 4 bases from V and 1 base from J, with 19 bases between. The CDR3 is CASSSGGRGGWNTEAFF. The DNA of the CDR3 is TGTGCCAGCAGTTCCGGCGGAAGGGGTGGATGGAACACTGAAGCTTTCTTT.

The V gene is TRBV29-1, the J gene TRBJ1-1; the D gene is possibly TRBD1 (5 bases). This CDR3 has 13 amino acids. The germline gives CDR1 SQVTM, CDR2 ANQGSEA. Trimming left V 4 bases short and J 5 bases short, with 14 bases between. CDR3 sequence: CSVGPGVRTEAFF. The CDR3 DNA is TGCAGCGTTGGTCCGGGGGTTAGGACTGAAGCTTTCTTT.

The chain combines TRBV19 with TRBJ1-1; 9 bases match TRBD1. The CDR3 has 21 amino acids. The V gene's germline CDR1 is LNHDA and CDR2 SQIVND (reference sequence). V trimming: 10 bases; J trimming: 4 bases; junction bases outside the gene matches: 31. The chain's CDR3 is CATTWTGVRGLLPRGSTEAFF. CDR3 nucleotide sequence: TGTGCCACCACATGGACAGGGGTTCGGGGCCTCCTTCCAAGAGGGAGCACTGAAGCTTTCTTT.

V usage is TRBV6-1 and J usage is TRBJ1-1, with D unclear. This CDR3 has 13 residues. V dropped 5 bases and J dropped 0 bases, with 7 bases sitting between them. Germline V gene sequence: CDR1 MNHNS, CDR2 SASEGT. The CDR3 sequence is CASSQVLNTEAFF. The CDR3 DNA reads TGTGCCAGCAGTCAGGTGCTGAACACTGAAGCTTTCTTT.

This clone was counted only a few times. The chain carries TRBV2 and TRBJ1-4, with a tentative D call TRBD1 (6 bases). V lost 6 bases and J 8 bases, leaving 16 bases between the germline ends. The CDR3 sequence is 14 residues long. Germline V gene data show CDR1 as SNHLY and CDR2 as FYNNEI. CDR3 nucleotides: TGTGCCAGCAGGCAAACAGGGTTGAACGAAAAACTGTTTTTT. It is translated as CASRQTGLNEKLFF. The variable domain in full, with the rest retrieved from reference TRBV2 and TRBJ1-4, is EPEVTQTPSHQVTQMGQEVILRCVPISNHLYFYWYRQILGQKVEFLVSFYNNEISEKSEIFDDQFSVERPDGSNFTLKIRSTKLEDSAMYFCASRQTGLNEKLFFGSGTQLSVL.

The rearrangement uses TRBV7-8 and TRBJ1-5; D call uncertain. The CDR3 consists of 14 residues. V was pared by 1 base and J by 6 bases, with 10 bases between. Germline CDR1 SGHVS, CDR2 FQNEAQ. The CDR3 DNA sequence: TGTGCCAGCAGCTTAGGGTCTATGGGTCAGCCCCAGCATTTT. Translation: CASSLGSMGQPQHF.

The chain joins TRBV6-5 to TRBJ1-1, with TRBD1 as a possible D gene (5 bases). The ends were cut back, 8 bases at V and 5 bases at J, with 12 bases in the middle. The germline CDR1 and CDR2 sequences are MNHEY and SVGAGI. The CDR3 is 12 residues long. CDR3 DNA sequence: TGTGCCAGCTCGGGGGGGAGGACTGAAGCTTTCTTT. Its translation: CASSGGRTEAFF.

This clone was seen a handful of times. This chain uses TRBV5-6 with TRBJ1-6; D is ambiguous. The CDR3 loop spans 15 amino acids. The V gene's germline CDR1 is SGHDT and CDR2 YYEEEE. The ends were cut back, 3 bases at V and 8 bases at J, with 15 bases in the middle. In nucleotides, the CDR3 is TGTGCCAGCAGCTCCGGACCACAGTCGCATTCACCCCTCCACTTT. Protein: CASSSGPQSHSPLHF. The complete variable domain, with remaining parts taken from reference TRBV5-6 and TRBJ1-6, reads DAGVTQSPTHLIKTRGQQVTLRCSPKSGHDTVSWYQQALGQGPQFIFQYYEEEERQRGNFPDRFSGHQFPNYSSELNVNALLLGDSALYLCASSSGPQSHSPLHFGNGTRLTVT.

This chain uses TRBV2 with TRBJ1-2; maybe TRBD1 (5 bases). Germline V gene data show CDR1 as SNHLY and CDR2 as FYNNEI. V gave up 8 bases and J gave up 5 bases, with 18 bases separating them. The CDR3 has 14 amino acids. CDR3 nucleotide sequence: TGTGCCAGCTCGTCGAGGGGTACCTCATATGGCTACACCTTC. Protein product: CASSSRGTSYGYTF.

V usage is TRBV28 and J usage is TRBJ2-5, with D perhaps assigned TRBD1 or TRBD2 (5 bases each). The CDR3 is made up of 15 amino acids. Germline values: CDR1 MDHEN, CDR2 SYDVKM. V was shortened by 5 bases and J by 1 base, with 14 bases between the two germline ends. The CDR3 reads CASSNRDATQETQYF. In nucleotides, the CDR3 is TGTGCCAGCAGTAACCGGGACGCAACCCAAGAGACCCAGTACTTC. The variable domain in full, completed from reference TRBV28 and TRBJ2-5, reads DVKVTQSSRYLVKRTGEKVFLECVQDMDHENMFWYRQDPGLGLRLIYFSYDVKMKEKGDIPEGYSVSREKKERFSLILESASTNQTSMYLCASSNRDATQETQYFGPGTRLLVL.

The chain combines TRBV5-6 with TRBJ1-1, with no clear D. CDR1 and CDR2 from the germline V gene are SGHDT and YYEEEE. The CDR3 spans 13 residues. Trimming cost V 4 bases and J 1 base, with 8 bases left between them. The CDR3 coding sequence is TGTGCCAGCAGCCCTTTAGGGAACACTGAAGCTTTCTTT. Translated: CASSPLGNTEAFF.

The chain links TRBV7-2 to TRBJ2-1; 7 bases map to TRBD2. The CDR3 loop spans 15 amino acids. Germline CDR1 is SGHTA and CDR2 is FQGNSA. After removal of 5 bases from V and 0 bases from J, the junction contained 4 bases not matched to a gene. The CDR3 sequence: CASSQTGGSYNEQFF. The CDR3 bases are TGTGCCAGCAGCCAGACGGGGGGCTCCTACAATGAGCAGTTCTTC.

This clone was picked up a small number of times. This rearrangement joins TRBV11-2 to TRBJ1-2; D might be TRBD1 (5 bases). Trimming took 4 bases from V and 12 from J, leaving 15 bases between them. The germline gives CDR1 SGHAT, CDR2 FQNNGV. The CDR3 extends over 12 amino acids. The CDR3 nucleotides are TGTGCCAGCAGCTCCCCGGGGGTAGAGCACACCTTC. Translated: CASSSPGVEHTF.

This clone is medium-sized by share. The rearrangement joins TRBV19 to TRBJ1-3; no reliable D call. CDR1 is LNHDA and CDR2 is SQIVND in the germline V gene (reference sequence). Trimming removed 7 bases from V and 0 bases from J, with 10 bases in between. The length of the CDR3 is 14 residues. CDR3: CASKMTISGNTIYF. In DNA, the CDR3 is TGTGCCAGTAAAATGACCATCTCTGGAAACACCATATATTTT.